This paragraph reports one T cell receptor beta chain. The sample originates from a study of OX40 agonist ivuxolimab in advanced cancers. Germline CDR1 and CDR2: SEHNR and FQNEAQ (reference sequence). The CDR3 is 17 residues long. V was shortened by 5 bases and J by 0 bases, with 14 bases between the two germline ends. Sequencing was performed with immunoSEQ multiplex PCR; in TCRdb, only in-frame clones are kept and a portion is missing. The sample yields about 30,000 clones, roughly 68% seen once. This clonotype was obtained from an adult with an advanced solid tumor such as melanoma, head and neck, liver or kidney cancer. The chain combines TRBV7-9 with TRBJ1-6, with a weak D call TRBD1 (5 bases). Sequences were derived from CD4+ or CD8+ T cells sorted from blood, sampled in a trial of the OX40 agonist ivuxolimab. The CDR3 DNA reads as TGTGCCAGCAGCCAGGGTTCGGCGAGCTCCTATAATTCACCCCTCCACTTT. The encoded protein is CASSQGSASSYNSPLHF.